This T cell receptor beta chain was recovered during a study of tumor and adjacent non-tumor tissue in lung cancer. Background on the study: There were some 12 adenocarcinoma, 2 squamous cell carcinoma and 1 small cell lung cancer cases. On average, productive TCRbeta reads reached 4 million to 5 million per sample.

This clonotype showed up many times. The CDR3 has 17 amino acids. V trimming: 7 bases; J trimming: 8 bases; junction bases outside the gene matches: 18. The germline gives CDR1 SGHNT, CDR2 YYREEE (reference sequence). No cell sorting was done before RNA was extracted from the tissue. Distant lung tissue was collected more than 3 cm away from the tumor edge. TCRbeta libraries were built with three rounds of nested PCR, modified from ARM-PCR. TCRdb reprocessed the multiplex PCR reads via MiXCR and lists one record per CDR3 protein. The table records 35,000 to 55,000 distinct CDR3 sequences, around 67% of them present only once.

This receptor was identified in a woman aged 40 to 55 with non-small cell lung cancer. The sequencing input was distant non-tumor lung tissue. The rearrangement links TRBV5-4 to TRBJ2-2; 9 bases agree with TRBD2. As DNA, the CDR3 is TGTGCCAGCGGCGGGTCCGGGACTAGCCGTACCAGGGGGGAGCTGTTTTTT. Its protein product is CASGGSGTSRTRGELFF.